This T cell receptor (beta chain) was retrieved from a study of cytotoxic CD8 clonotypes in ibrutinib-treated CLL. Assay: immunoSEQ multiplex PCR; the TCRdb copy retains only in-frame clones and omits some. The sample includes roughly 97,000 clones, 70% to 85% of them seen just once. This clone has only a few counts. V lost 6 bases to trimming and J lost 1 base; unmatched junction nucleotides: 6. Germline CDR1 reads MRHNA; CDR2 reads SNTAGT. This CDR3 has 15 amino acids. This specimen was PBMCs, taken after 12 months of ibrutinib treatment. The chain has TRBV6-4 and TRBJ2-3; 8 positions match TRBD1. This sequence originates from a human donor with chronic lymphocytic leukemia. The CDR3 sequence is CASSDTGGRTDTQYF. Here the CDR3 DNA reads TGTGCCAGCAGCGACACAGGGGGGCGCACAGATACGCAGTATTTT.